These 21 T cell receptor beta chains share one sample of origin, sequenced in a study of low-dose radiotherapy and immunotherapy resistance in tumors (dated by TCRdb to about 2022). The time point label on this specimen signifies: after trial treatment. The meaning of the sample's treatment or condition label: LDRT plus nivolumab, ipilimumab, low-dose cyclophosphamide and aspirin (RACIN trial). Instrument used: Illumina HiSeq 2500. Superscript III and a set of TRAV- and TRBV-specific primers were used to synthesize first-strand cDNA, so that both TCRalpha and TCRbeta chains were covered. TCRs were amplified with Phusion for about 18 PCR cycles using a constant-region primer together with the adapter attached to the V primers. TCRdb reworked the public reads: Q25 trimming with fastp, MiXCR clone assembly, productive beta chains retained. Each entry is one CDR3 protein sequence, shown with its most common DNA and genes. Recorded for this sample are approximately 100,000 distinct CDR3 sequences; about 20% of them occurred a single time. The leading ten clones occupy about 4% of the sample.

The sample was PBMCs, taken after low-dose radiotherapy plus immunotherapy. The receptor source for this set is a male donor with prostate cancer.

This clonotype was recorded many times. This chain uses TRBV15 with TRBJ2-3; D is ambiguous. V was shortened by 0 bases and J by 1 base, with 5 bases between the two germline ends. This CDR3 has 14 residues. Germline CDR1 LNHNV, CDR2 YYDKDF (reference sequence). As DNA, the CDR3 is TGTGCCACCAGCAGAGATCATGGCACAGATACGCAGTATTTT. Encoded protein: CATSRDHGTDTQYF.

The J gene is TRBJ1-5, the V gene TRBV21-1; TRBD1 was called by the table and not checked on the DNA. TRBV21-1 is annotated as a pseudogene. This CDR3 is 15 amino acids long. The CDR3 DNA follows: TGTGCCAGCAGCAAAGGAGGACAGGCTAATCAGCCCCAGCATTTT. Protein: CASSKGGQANQPQHF.

This clonotype was detected ten times or more. The CDR3 nucleotides are TGTGCCAGCAGTAACAGGGGGTCCAAAAACATTCAGTACTTC. It codes for CASSNRGSKNIQYF. This chain connects TRBV7-9 to TRBJ2-4, with TRBD1 matching 8 bases. The CDR3 length is 14 residues. With V trimmed by 6 bases and J by 2 bases, 3 bases remained unmatched. In germline, CDR1 is SEHNR, CDR2 FQNEAQ (reference sequence).

This clonotype was observed at least ten times. The chain uses TRBV5-1 and TRBJ2-2; perhaps D is TRBD1 or TRBD2 (6 bases each). The CDR3 is made up of 11 amino acids. The germline V and J ends were trimmed by 10 bases and 7 bases, with 11 bases remaining between them. Germline V gene data show CDR1 as SGHRS and CDR2 as YFSETQ. The CDR3, as DNA: TGCGCCTCCGAGGGGGGCGGGGAGCTGTTTTTT. It encodes CASEGGGELFF.

A note on this clonotype: A read error is the likely source, as a far larger clone sits one nucleotide away. No conserved phenylalanine or tryptophan is present at the end of the CDR3, so a read error is the likely explanation. The rearrangement links TRBV13 to TRBJ2-1; 10 bases match TRBD1. Germline CDR1 PRHDT, CDR2 FYEKMQ (reference sequence). V shed 5 bases and J 7 bases; nucleotides not matched to a gene: 2. CDR3 size: 13 residues. CDR3: CASSRQGANEQFI. CDR3 DNA: TGTGCCAGCAGCAGACAGGGGGCTAATGAGCAGTTCATC.

This clonotype has a count of ten or more. J is TRBJ2-5 and V is TRBV16, with D possibly being TRBD1 or TRBD2 (5 bases each). The CDR3 spans 14 residues. Per germline, CDR1 KGHSY and CDR2 FQNENV. V shed 0 bases and J shed 5 bases, with 10 bases lying between them. This CDR3 is CASSQSGEGETQYF. CDR3 in DNA: TGTGCCAGCAGCCAATCGGGGGAAGGGGAGACCCAGTACTTC.

As regards this clonotype: A far more abundant clone sits one base away, making this likely a read error. This chain joins TRBV18 and TRBJ2-1; D is possibly TRBD1 or TRBD2 (5 bases each). The germline V gene encodes CDR1 KGHSH and CDR2 LQKENI. The CDR3 has 13 residues. V was pared by 2 bases and J by 10 bases, with 12 bases between. The CDR3 DNA reads as TGTGCCAGCTCACCAGGGGTAAGGGACGAGCAGTTCTTC. This sequence encodes CASSPGVRDEQFF.

In this sample, this clonotype turned up many times. This rearrangement joins TRBV9 to TRBJ1-1, with unresolved D. This CDR3 spans 15 amino acids. Trimming took 3 bases from V and 2 from J, leaving 14 bases between them. Germline V gene data show CDR1 as SGDLS and CDR2 as YYNGEE. The DNA for the CDR3 is TGTGCCAGCAGCGCGAAGAGGGAGCTAAACACTGAAGCTTTCTTT. It is translated as CASSAKRELNTEAFF.

This clonotype was seen many times. The J gene is TRBJ2-1, the V gene TRBV11-2; D may be TRBD1 (5 bases). CDR3 length equals 13 residues. Germline V gene lookup returns CDR1 SGHAT and CDR2 FQNNGV. Trimming took 5 bases from V and 8 from J, leaving 13 bases between them. The CDR3 protein is CASSDQGRDEQFF. CDR3 sequence (DNA): TGTGCCAGCAGCGATCAGGGTCGCGATGAGCAGTTCTTC.

This clonotype was seen a handful of times. The V call is TRBV4-2, the J call TRBJ2-5; either TRBD1 or TRBD2 may fit D (7 bases each). V was shortened by 4 bases and J by 5 bases, with 23 bases between the two germline ends. The CDR3 is 17 amino acids. CDR1 and CDR2 (germline): LGHNA, YNFKEQ. Here the CDR3 reads CASSPDTGVTGGETQYF. The CDR3 DNA follows: TGTGCCAGCAGCCCGGATACAGGGGTTACGGGGGGTGAGACCCAGTACTTC.

This clonotype was detected ten times or more. This chain joins TRBV4-1 and TRBJ1-1; D is possibly TRBD1 (6 bases). Trimming pared 4 bases from V and 0 bases from J, leaving 15 bases between. The germline V gene encodes CDR1 MGHRA and CDR2 YSYEKL. The CDR3 has 16 residues. For the CDR3, the DNA is TGCGCCAGCAGCCCTGGGGGGGGCAGGCTGAACACTGAAGCTTTCTTT. It is translated as CASSPGGGRLNTEAFF.

This clonotype has at least ten counts. This chain links TRBV7-9 with TRBJ1-3; D ambiguous. V was trimmed by 0 bases and J by 0 bases, leaving 6 bases between them. The CDR3 is made up of 15 amino acids. CDR1 SEHNR and CDR2 FQNEAQ come from the germline V gene (reference sequence). CDR3 amino acids: CASSLASVSGNTIYF. The DNA of the CDR3 is TGTGCCAGCAGCTTAGCATCTGTCTCTGGAAACACCATATATTTT.

This clonotype was counted many times. This chain joins TRBV2 and TRBJ2-7, with D unclear. Per the germline V gene, CDR1 is SNHLY and CDR2 is FYNNEI. V lost 11 bases and J lost 6, with 20 bases in between. The CDR3 is made up of 13 amino acids. The CDR3 is CALSRRVFSEQYF. The CDR3 nucleotides are TGTGCCTTGTCACGTAGGGTTTTCTCCGAGCAGTACTTC.

This clonotype was picked up many times. The chain joins TRBV21-1 to TRBJ2-7. TRBV21-1 is shown as a pseudogene. The length of the CDR3 is 15 residues. The CDR3: CASSKGWAPAYEQYF. CDR3 nucleotide sequence: TGTGCCAGCAGCAAAGGGTGGGCTCCAGCCTACGAGCAGTACTTC.

This chain connects TRBV12-3 or TRBV12-4 to TRBJ2-7, with no clear D. The V end was cut by 3 bases, the J end by 2 bases, with 11 bases between. The CDR3 is 14 amino acids. This CDR3 is CASSFIVRPYEQYF. CDR3 in DNA: TGTGCCAGCAGTTTTATCGTCAGGCCCTACGAGCAGTACTTC.

The chain uses TRBV5-6 and TRBJ2-5; 8 bases agree with TRBD2. CDR1 and CDR2 (germline): SGHDT, YYEEEE. This CDR3 spans 16 amino acids. With V trimmed by 1 base and J by 1 base, 6 bases remained unmatched. The CDR3 here is CASSLMASGSQETQYF. In nucleotides, the CDR3 is TGTGCCAGCAGCTTGATGGCTAGCGGGTCCCAAGAGACCCAGTACTTC.

The rearrangement links TRBV7-2 to TRBJ1-3; no reliable D call. Germline CDR1 is SGHTA and CDR2 is FQGNSA. The CDR3 sequence is 16 residues long. Between the trimmed V and J ends, which lost 1 base and 2 bases, there was a span of 12 bases. The CDR3 DNA reads as TGTGCCAGCAGCTTAGGTGGCCAAGCGCCTGGAAACACCATATATTTT. Protein product: CASSLGGQAPGNTIYF.

V and J are TRBV9 and TRBJ2-1; 10 bases agree with TRBD1. The CDR3 covers 16 residues. The germline V gene has CDR1 SGDLS and CDR2 YYNGEE. Germline trimming cut 0 bases from V and 6 bases from J; bases unmatched to any gene: 6. The CDR3 here is CASSVALGTGANEQFF. The CDR3 nucleotides read TGTGCCAGCAGCGTAGCTCTCGGGACAGGGGCCAATGAGCAGTTCTTC.

This clonotype showed up many times. The chain recombines TRBV12-3 or TRBV12-4 with TRBJ2-4, with D perhaps matching TRBD1 (6 bases). Trimming pared 6 bases from V and 2 bases from J, leaving 11 bases between. CDR3 length equals 14 residues. The CDR3 is CASRPGQPKNIQYF. As DNA, the CDR3 is TGTGCCAGCAGGCCCGGACAGCCCAAAAACATTCAGTACTTC.

This sequence joins TRBV6-6 and TRBJ1-5, with D possibly TRBD1 on 5 matching bases. The CDR3 loop spans 14 amino acids. Deletions cut 0 bases from V and 7 bases from J, with 10 bases between. Germline V gives CDR1 MNHNY, CDR2 SVGAGI (reference sequence). The CDR3 DNA follows: TGTGCCAGCAGTTACTCAGGGGTAGGACAGCCCCAGCATTTT. It yields the protein CASSYSGVGQPQHF.

This clonotype appeared many times. The chain carries TRBV7-3 and TRBJ2-5; 16 bases fit TRBD2. Trimming took 4 bases from V and 5 from J; bases not matched to a gene: 4. Germline V lookup: CDR1 SGHTA, CDR2 FQGTGA. This CDR3 region has 16 residues. CDR3 DNA sequence: TGTGCCAGCAGCTCAAAGGGACTAGCGGGGGGGGAGACCCAGTACTTC. Encoded protein: CASSSKGLAGGETQYF.